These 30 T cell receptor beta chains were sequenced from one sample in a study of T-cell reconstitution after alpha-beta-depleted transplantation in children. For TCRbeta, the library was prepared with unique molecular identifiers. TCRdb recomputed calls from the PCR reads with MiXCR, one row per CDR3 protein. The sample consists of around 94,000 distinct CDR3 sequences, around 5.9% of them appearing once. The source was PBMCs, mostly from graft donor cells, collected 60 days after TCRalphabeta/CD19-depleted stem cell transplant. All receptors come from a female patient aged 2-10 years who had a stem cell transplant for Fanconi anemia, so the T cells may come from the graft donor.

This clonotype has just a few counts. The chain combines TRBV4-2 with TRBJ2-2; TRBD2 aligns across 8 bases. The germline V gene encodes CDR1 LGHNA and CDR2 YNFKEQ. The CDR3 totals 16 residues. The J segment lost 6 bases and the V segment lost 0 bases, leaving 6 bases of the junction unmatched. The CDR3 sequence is CASSQEGRGVPGELFF. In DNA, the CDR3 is TGTGCCAGCAGCCAAGAGGGGCGGGGGGTACCCGGGGAGCTGTTTTTT.

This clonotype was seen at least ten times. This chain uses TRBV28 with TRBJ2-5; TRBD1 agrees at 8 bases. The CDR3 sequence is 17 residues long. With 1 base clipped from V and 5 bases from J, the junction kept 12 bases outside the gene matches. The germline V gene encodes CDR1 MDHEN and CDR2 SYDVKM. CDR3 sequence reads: CASSLSFPGGVGETQYF. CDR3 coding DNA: TGTGCCAGCAGTTTATCGTTTCCAGGGGGCGTAGGGGAGACCCAGTACTTC.

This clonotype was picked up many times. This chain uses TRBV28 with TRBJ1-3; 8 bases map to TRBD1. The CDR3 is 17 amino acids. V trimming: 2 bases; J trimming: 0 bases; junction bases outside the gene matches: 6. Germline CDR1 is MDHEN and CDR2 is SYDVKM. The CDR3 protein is CASSLLRDRHSGNTIYF. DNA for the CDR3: TGTGCCAGCAGTTTACTCAGGGACAGGCACTCTGGAAACACCATATATTTT.

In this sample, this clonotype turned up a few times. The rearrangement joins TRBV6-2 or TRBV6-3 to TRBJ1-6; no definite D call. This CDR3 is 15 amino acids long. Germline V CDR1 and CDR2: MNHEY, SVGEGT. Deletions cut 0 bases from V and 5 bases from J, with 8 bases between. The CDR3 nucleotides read TGTGCCAGCAGTTACTCGCCAGCTAATAATTCACCCCTCCACTTT. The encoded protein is CASSYSPANNSPLHF.

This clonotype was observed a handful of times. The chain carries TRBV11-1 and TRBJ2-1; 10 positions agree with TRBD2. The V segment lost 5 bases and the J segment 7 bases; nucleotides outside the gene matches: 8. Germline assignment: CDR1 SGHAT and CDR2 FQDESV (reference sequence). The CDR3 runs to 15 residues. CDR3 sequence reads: CASSQRGGRLNEQFF. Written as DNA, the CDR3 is TGTGCCAGCAGCCAGCGGGGGGGCCGATTGAATGAGCAGTTCTTC.

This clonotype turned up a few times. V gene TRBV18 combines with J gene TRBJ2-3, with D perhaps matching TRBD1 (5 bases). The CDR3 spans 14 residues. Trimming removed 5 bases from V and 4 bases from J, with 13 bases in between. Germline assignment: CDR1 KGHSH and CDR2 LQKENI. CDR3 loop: CASSTTLRADTQYF. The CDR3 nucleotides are TGTGCCAGCTCAACAACTCTCAGGGCAGATACGCAGTATTTT.

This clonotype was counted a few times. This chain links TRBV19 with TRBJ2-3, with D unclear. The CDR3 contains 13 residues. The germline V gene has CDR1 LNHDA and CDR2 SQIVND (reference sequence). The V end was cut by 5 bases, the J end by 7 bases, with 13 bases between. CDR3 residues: CASSGVNSHTQYF. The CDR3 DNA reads TGTGCCAGTAGTGGGGTAAACAGTCATACGCAGTATTTT.

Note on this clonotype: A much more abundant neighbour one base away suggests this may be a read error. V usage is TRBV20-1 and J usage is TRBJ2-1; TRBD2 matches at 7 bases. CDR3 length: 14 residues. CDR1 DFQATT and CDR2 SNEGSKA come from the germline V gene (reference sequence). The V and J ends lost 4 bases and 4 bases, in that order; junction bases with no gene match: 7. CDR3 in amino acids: CSAKMAGVYNEQFF. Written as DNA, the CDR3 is TGCAGTGCTAAAATGGCGGGGGTTTACAATGAGCAGTTCTTC.

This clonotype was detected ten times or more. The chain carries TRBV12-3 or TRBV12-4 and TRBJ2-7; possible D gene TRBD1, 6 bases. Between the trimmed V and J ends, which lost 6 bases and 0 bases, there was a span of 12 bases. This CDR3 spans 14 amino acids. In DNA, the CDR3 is TGTGCCAGCAGCCGCCTCAGGGGCTCCTACGAGCAGTACTTC. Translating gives CASSRLRGSYEQYF.

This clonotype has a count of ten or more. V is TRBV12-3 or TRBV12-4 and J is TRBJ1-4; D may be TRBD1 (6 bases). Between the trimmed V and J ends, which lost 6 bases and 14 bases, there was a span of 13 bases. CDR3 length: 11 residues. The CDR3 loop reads CASRLDRRLFF. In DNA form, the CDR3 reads TGTGCCAGCAGATTGGACAGACGGCTGTTTTTT.

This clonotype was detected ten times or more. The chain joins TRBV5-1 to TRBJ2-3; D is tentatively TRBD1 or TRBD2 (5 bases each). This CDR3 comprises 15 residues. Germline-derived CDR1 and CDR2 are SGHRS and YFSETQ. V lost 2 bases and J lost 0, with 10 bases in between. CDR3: CASSFRGASTDTQYF. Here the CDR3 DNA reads TGCGCCAGCAGCTTCCGGGGCGCTAGCACAGATACGCAGTATTTT.

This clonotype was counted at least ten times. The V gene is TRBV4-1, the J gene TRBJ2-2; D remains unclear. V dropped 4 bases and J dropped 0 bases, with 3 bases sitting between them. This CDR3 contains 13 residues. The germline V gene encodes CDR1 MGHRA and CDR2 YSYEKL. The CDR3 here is CASSPTNTGELFF. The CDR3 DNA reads TGCGCCAGCAGCCCAACGAACACCGGGGAGCTGTTTTTT.

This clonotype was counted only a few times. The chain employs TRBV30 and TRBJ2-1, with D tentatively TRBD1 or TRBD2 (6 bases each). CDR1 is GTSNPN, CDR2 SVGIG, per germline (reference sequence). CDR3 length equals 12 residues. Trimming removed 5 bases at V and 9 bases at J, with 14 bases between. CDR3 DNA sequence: TGTGCCTGGGGAGGGGGGTATAGTGAGCAGTTCTTC. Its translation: CAWGGGYSEQFF.

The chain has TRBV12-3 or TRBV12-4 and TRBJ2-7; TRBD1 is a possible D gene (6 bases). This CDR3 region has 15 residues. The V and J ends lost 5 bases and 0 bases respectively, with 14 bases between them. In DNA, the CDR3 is TGTGCCAGCAGTACCACAGGGATTAGCTCCTACGAGCAGTACTTC. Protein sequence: CASSTTGISSYEQYF.

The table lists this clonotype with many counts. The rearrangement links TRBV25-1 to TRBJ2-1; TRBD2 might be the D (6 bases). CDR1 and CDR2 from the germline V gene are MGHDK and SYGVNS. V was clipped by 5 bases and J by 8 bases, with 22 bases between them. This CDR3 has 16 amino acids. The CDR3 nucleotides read TGTGCCAGCAGTTCTCCTTTAGCGGCCATAGGGGATGAGCAGTTCTTC. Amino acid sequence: CASSSPLAAIGDEQFF.

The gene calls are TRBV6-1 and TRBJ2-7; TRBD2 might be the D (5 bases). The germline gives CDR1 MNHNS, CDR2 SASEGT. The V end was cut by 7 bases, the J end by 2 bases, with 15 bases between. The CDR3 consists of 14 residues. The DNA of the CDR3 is TGTGCCAGCACCGACGAGGGCAGAGCCTACGAGCAGTACTTC. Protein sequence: CASTDEGRAYEQYF.

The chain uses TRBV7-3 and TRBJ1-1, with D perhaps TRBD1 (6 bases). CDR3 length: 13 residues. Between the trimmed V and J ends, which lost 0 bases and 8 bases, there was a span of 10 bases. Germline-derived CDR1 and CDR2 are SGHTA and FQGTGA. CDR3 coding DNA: TGTGCCAGCAGCTTAACGGGGGCCGGGGAAGCTTTCTTT. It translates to CASSLTGAGEAFF.

CDR3 protein: CATSGSALTGGYQPQHF. In nucleotides, the CDR3 is TGTGCCACCAGTGGTTCCGCGTTAACGGGGGGTTATCAGCCCCAGCATTTT. The chain carries TRBV24-1 and TRBJ1-5, with a weak D call TRBD1 (5 bases). V was cut by 5 bases and J by 5 bases, with 21 bases left in between. Germline values: CDR1 KGHDR, CDR2 SFDVKD. This CDR3 is 17 amino acids long.

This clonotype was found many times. The CDR3 sequence is CASSLGTGTAETQYF. The DNA of the CDR3 is TGTGCCAGCAGCTTAGGGACCGGGACAGCAGAGACCCAGTACTTC. The gene calls are TRBV7-9 and TRBJ2-5, with TRBD1 matching 7 bases. Germline CDR1 reads SEHNR; CDR2 reads FQNEAQ (reference sequence). The CDR3 totals 15 residues. V was clipped by 1 base and J by 4 bases; unmatched bases: 6.

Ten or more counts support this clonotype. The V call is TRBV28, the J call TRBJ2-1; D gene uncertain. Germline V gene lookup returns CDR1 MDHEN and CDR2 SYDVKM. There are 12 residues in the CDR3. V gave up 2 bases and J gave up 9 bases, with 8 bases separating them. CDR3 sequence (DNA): TGTGCCAGCAGTTTAGGGTTTGGTGAGCAGTTCTTC. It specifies CASSLGFGEQFF.

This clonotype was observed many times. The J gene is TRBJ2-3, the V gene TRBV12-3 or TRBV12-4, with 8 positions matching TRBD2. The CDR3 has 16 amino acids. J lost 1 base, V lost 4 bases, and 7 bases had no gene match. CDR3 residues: CASSYPGTRRTDTQYF. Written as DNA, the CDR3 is TGTGCCAGCAGTTACCCCGGGACTAGACGCACAGATACGCAGTATTTT.

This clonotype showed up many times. The CDR3 protein is CSASPKLAGVGELFF. The DNA of the CDR3 is TGCAGCGCTAGCCCCAAACTAGCGGGAGTCGGGGAGCTGTTTTTT. The rearrangement uses TRBV29-1 and TRBJ2-2; TRBD2 matches at 11 bases. The CDR3 is 15 residues long. Germline CDR1 and CDR2: SQVTM and ANQGSEA. After removal of 7 bases from V and 7 bases from J, the junction contained 11 bases not matched to a gene.

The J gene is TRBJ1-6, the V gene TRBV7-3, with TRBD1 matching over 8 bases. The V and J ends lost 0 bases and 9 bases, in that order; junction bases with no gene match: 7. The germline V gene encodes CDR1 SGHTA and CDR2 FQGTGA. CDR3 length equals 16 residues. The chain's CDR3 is CASSLTSGGAGSPLHF. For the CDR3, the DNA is TGTGCCAGCAGCTTAACCTCAGGGGGCGCGGGTTCACCCCTCCACTTT.

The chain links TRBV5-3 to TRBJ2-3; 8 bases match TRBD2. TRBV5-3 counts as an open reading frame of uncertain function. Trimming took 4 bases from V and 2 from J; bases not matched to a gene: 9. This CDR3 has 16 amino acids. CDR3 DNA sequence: TGTGCCAGAAGCATACCAACTAGCGGAGACACAGATACGCAGTATTTT. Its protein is CARSIPTSGDTDTQYF.

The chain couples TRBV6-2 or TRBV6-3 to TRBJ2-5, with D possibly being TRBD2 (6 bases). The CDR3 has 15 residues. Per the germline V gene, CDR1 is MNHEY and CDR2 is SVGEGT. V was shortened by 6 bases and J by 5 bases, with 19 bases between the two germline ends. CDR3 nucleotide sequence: TGTGCCAGCAGCCGGGACTTCGGTTGGGGGGAGACCCAGTACTTC. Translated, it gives CASSRDFGWGETQYF.

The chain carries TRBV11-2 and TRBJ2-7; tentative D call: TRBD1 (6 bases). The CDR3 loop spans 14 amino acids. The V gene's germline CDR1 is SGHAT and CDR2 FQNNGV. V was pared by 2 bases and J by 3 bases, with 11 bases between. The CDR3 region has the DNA TGTGCCAGCAGCTTACTACAGGGTGACTACGAGCAGTACTTC. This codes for CASSLLQGDYEQYF.

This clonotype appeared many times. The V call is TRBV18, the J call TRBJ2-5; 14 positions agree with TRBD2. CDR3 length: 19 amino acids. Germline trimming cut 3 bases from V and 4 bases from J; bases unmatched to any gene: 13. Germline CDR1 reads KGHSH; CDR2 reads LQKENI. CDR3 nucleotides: TGTGCCAGCTCACCCTCTCCGACTAGCGGGAGGGCCATCGGAGAGACCCAGTACTTC. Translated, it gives CASSPSPTSGRAIGETQYF. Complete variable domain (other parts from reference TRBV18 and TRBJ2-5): NAGVMQNPRHLVRRRGQEARLRCSPMKGHSHVYWYRQLPEEGLKFMVYLQKENIIDESGMPKERFSAEFPKEGPSILRIQQVVRGDSAAYFCASSPSPTSGRAIGETQYFGPGTRLLVL.

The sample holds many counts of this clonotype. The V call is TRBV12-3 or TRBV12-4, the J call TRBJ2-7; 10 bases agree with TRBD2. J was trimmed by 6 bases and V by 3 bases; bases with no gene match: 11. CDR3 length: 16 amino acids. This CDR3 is CASSFTSGVSGSEQYF. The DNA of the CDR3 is TGTGCCAGCAGTTTTACTAGCGGGGTATCTGGTAGCGAGCAGTACTTC.

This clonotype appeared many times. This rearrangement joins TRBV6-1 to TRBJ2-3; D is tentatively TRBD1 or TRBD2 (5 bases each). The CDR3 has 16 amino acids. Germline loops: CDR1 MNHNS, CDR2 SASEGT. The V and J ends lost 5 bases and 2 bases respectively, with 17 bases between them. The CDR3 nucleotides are TGTGCCAGCAGTACGGGGCCACTACTTAACACAGATACGCAGTATTTT. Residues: CASSTGPLLNTDTQYF.

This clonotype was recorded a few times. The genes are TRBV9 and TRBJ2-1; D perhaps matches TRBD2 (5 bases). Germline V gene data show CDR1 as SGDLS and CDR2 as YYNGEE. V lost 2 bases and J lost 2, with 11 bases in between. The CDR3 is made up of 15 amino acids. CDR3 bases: TGTGCCAGCAGCGTCGGCGGGCCGACCTACAATGAGCAGTTCTTC. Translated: CASSVGGPTYNEQFF.